These T cell receptor beta chains were read from a single sample in a study of control samples from healthy donors and cancer patients. Only in-frame clones appear in the TCRdb table, and some are missing; sequencing was by immunoSEQ multiplex PCR. The data show 150,000 or so clones, with roughly 90% seen just once and around 2.3% held by the top ten. Sample: blood. The receptor source for this set is a man aged 40-49 years in good health. CDR3s include the opening cysteine and the closing phenylalanine or tryptophan. The D gene is left open where the match is weak. Only some rows state a clone size, as once, few, many or a class for expanded clones.

J gene | clone size | V gene | D gene | CDR3 DNA | CDR3 protein
TRBJ1-2 | NA | TRBV28 | NA | TGTGCCAGCAGTTTAGGGGAGTATGGCTACACCTTC | CASSLGEYGYTF
TRBJ2-7 | NA | TRBV30 | NA | TGTGCCTGGAGTATCCCGGACGTCAAGCAGTACTTC | CAWSIPDVKQYF
TRBJ1-1 | NA | TRBV28 | NA | TGTGCCAGCAGTTACCTTCCGGGCCTCGCCCCTTTTGAACCTTTCTTT | CASSYLPGLAPFEPFF
TRBJ2-5 | NA | TRBV5-1 | TRBD2 | TGCGCCAGCAGCAAAGGACTAGCGGGGGCCCCCCAAGAGACCCAGTACTTC | CASSKGLAGAPQETQYF
TRBJ2-1 | NA | TRBV3-1/TRBV3-2 | TRBD2 | TGTGCCAGCAGATTCTCGGGGGGTCGGAATGAGCAGTTCTTC | CASRFSGGRNEQFF
TRBJ2-5 | NA | TRBV30 | TRBD1 | TGTGCCTGGAAACCGGGGACAGGGCCCCAAGAGACCCAGTACTTC | CAWKPGTGPQETQYF
TRBJ1-2 | NA | TRBV30 | NA | TGTGCCTGGACCGCCCTCGTGGGCTACACCTTC | CAWTALVGYTF
TRBJ2-2 | NA | TRBV6-5 | TRBD1 | TGTGCCAGCAGCTTGACAGGGGGCGACACCGGGGAGCTGTTTTTT | CASSLTGGDTGELFF
TRBJ2-5 | NA | TRBV6-7 | NA | TGTGCCAACTGGACCAGGGGCACCCCCAGGGAGACCCAGTACTTC | CANWTRGTPRETQYF
TRBJ2-1 | NA | TRBV12-5 | NA | TGTGCTAGTGCCGCGGACTCCCCGTACAATGAGCAGTTCTTC | CASAADSPYNEQFF
TRBJ1-4 | NA | TRBV4-2 | NA | TGTGCCAGCAGCCAAAGGGGCCCGGGGGAAAAACTGTTTTTT | CASSQRGPGEKLFF
TRBJ1-3 | NA | TRBV19 | NA | TGTGCCAGTAGTAGCACAGGGACTGGAAACACCATATATTTT | CASSSTGTGNTIYF
TRBJ2-7 | once | TRBV5-4 | TRBD1 | TGTGCCAGCAGCTTTGACAGGGTATACGAGCAGTACTTC | CASSFDRVYEQYF
TRBJ1-2 | once | TRBV19 | NA | TGTGCCAGTAGTGTGAAAGGACAGATTGGGGGCTACACCTTC | CASSVKGQIGGYTF
TRBJ2-3 | NA | TRBV9 | TRBD2 | TGTGCCAGCAGCGTAGGGCCGGGGGGGCCCACAGATACGCAGTATTTT | CASSVGPGGPTDTQYF
TRBJ1-1 | NA | TRBV4-1 | NA | TGCGCCAGCAGCCAGCCTAGGTGGGAAGGCACTGAAGCTTTCTTT | CASSQPRWEGTEAFF
TRBJ2-7 | once | TRBV5-1 | NA | TGCGCCAGCAGCTTGGGTCAGAACTACGAGCAGTACTTC | CASSLGQNYEQYF
TRBJ2-5 | once | TRBV24-1 | NA | TGTGCCACCAGTATTCAGGGACGGTACGGAGAGACCCAGTACTTC | CATSIQGRYGETQYF
TRBJ1-1 | NA | TRBV27 | NA | TGTGCCAGCAGTATTCGACGGCAAATGAACACTGAAGCTTTCTTT | CASSIRRQMNTEAFF
TRBJ2-3 | NA | TRBV3-1/TRBV3-2 | NA | TGTGCCAGCAGCCAAGATTCTAGGTCCACAGATACGCAGTATTTT | CASSQDSRSTDTQYF
TRBJ1-1 | NA | TRBV5-1 | NA | TGCGCCAGCAGCTTGAATCCAGGAATCACTGAAGCTTTCTTT | CASSLNPGITEAFF
TRBJ2-3 | NA | TRBV5-5 | NA | TGTGCCAGCAGCTGGGGATGGGTTAACACAGATACGCAGTATTTT | CASSWGWVNTDTQYF
TRBJ2-3 | NA | TRBV7-2 | NA | TGTGCCAGCAGCTTAGGGTTCCCTTCTTACACAGATACGCAGTATTTT | CASSLGFPSYTDTQYF
TRBJ1-6 | NA | TRBV5-1 | NA | TGCGCCAGTAGAAGAACGGGGAGCTCCTATAATTCACCCCTCCACTTT | CASRRTGSSYNSPLHF
TRBJ2-4 | once | TRBV30 | NA | TGTGCCTGGGGAGCCGGACAGCCTCCGCGAGCCAAAAACATTCAGTACTTC | CAWGAGQPPRAKNIQYF
TRBJ2-2 | NA | TRBV5-8 | NA | TGTGCCAGCAGCTCTAACCGGGGGAAGAACACCGGGGAGCTGTTTTTT | CASSSNRGKNTGELFF
TRBJ1-6 | few | TRBV20-1 | NA | TGCAGTGCTAGTCCCAGGCCTAAATCACCCCTCCACTTT | CSASPRPKSPLHF
TRBJ1-2 | NA | TRBV11-2 | NA | TGTGCCAGCGCGATGTCGGGGATCTATGGCTACACCTTC | CASAMSGIYGYTF
TRBJ1-5 | NA | TRBV30 | NA | TGTGCCTGGAGTGATCAGGGGTTTTACGGCAATCAGCCCCAGCATTTT | CAWSDQGFYGNQPQHF
TRBJ2-3 | NA | TRBV6-5 | TRBD2 | TGTGCCAGCAGTTACTTGGGACTAGCGGGTGGGGATACGCAGTATTTT | CASSYLGLAGGDTQYF
TRBJ1-3 | NA | TRBV30 | NA | TGTGCCTGGAGTGTAGGGTCCAGGACCTCTGGAAACACCATATATTTT | CAWSVGSRTSGNTIYF
TRBJ1-2 | NA | TRBV28 | NA | TGTGCCAGCAGTTTAACGGCAGACTATGGCTACACCTTC | CASSLTADYGYTF
TRBJ2-5 | NA | TRBV9 | TRBD2 | TGTGCCAGCAGCGGAATTGGGACTAGCGGGGGGCCGTACCAAGAGACCCAGTACTTC | CASSGIGTSGGPYQETQYF
TRBJ1-2 | NA | TRBV6-1 | NA | TGTGCCAGCAGTGAAAATGTGGATAGGAGCTACACCTTC | CASSENVDRSYTF
TRBJ1-2 | NA | TRBV6-5 | NA | TGTGCCAGCAGTTACTTTTCAGGAAGGGTCTATGGCTACACCTTC | CASSYFSGRVYGYTF
TRBJ1-3 | NA | TRBV6-6 | NA | TGTGCCAGCACGCAAACCTCTGGAAACACCATATATTTT | CASTQTSGNTIYF
TRBJ2-3 | NA | TRBV9 | NA | TGTGCCAGCAGTGCGGGCACAGATACGCAGTATTTT | CASSAGTDTQYF
TRBJ1-4 | once | TRBV4-1 | TRBD1 | TGCGCCAGCAGCCAAGAGGGGACAGGGGGTGAAAAACTGTTTTTT | CASSQEGTGGEKLFF
TRBJ2-5 | NA | TRBV5-4 | TRBD1 | TGTGCCAGCAGCACAGGGGGCATTAGGCTTAGAGAGACCCAGTACTTC | CASSTGGIRLRETQYF
TRBJ1-1 | NA | TRBV28 | TRBD1 | TGTGCCAGCAGTCCGAGGGACAGGGGGAGTACTGAAGCTTTCTTT | CASSPRDRGSTEAFF
TRBJ1-2 | NA | TRBV7-9 | TRBD1 | TGTGCCAGCAGCCCACGACAGGGATCTAACTATGGCTACACCTTC | CASSPRQGSNYGYTF
TRBJ2-3 | NA | TRBV29-1 | TRBD2 | TGCAGCGTGGGACTAGCGGGGACAGATACGCAGTATTTT | CSVGLAGTDTQYF
TRBJ1-4 | NA | TRBV15 | NA | TGTGCCACCAGCAGACCAGATGAAAAACTGTTTTTT | CATSRPDEKLFF
TRBJ1-2 | NA | TRBV2 | NA | TGTGCCAGCAGTTATGCGCGGACGGTGGGGTATGGCTACACCTTC | CASSYARTVGYGYTF
TRBJ2-1 | once | TRBV4-2 | NA | TGTGCCAGCAGCCAAGACACGGGGCGTGATGAGCAGTTCTTC | CASSQDTGRDEQFF
TRBJ2-1 | NA | TRBV5-1 | NA | TGCGCCAGCAGCTTGGGGGACAACAATGAGCAGTTCTTC | CASSLGDNNEQFF
TRBJ1-1 | once | TRBV18 | NA | TGTGCCAGCTCCACGGACACTGAAGCTTTCTTT | CASSTDTEAFF
TRBJ2-5 | NA | TRBV28 | TRBD1 | TGTGCCAGCAGGACAGGGGGCCCCCTTTCCGGGACCCAGTACTTC | CASRTGGPLSGTQYF